This T cell receptor (beta chain) was sequenced in a study of shared clonotypes between healthy human individuals. In the study's own analysis: Filtering was not the same, since immunoSEQ gave junction-only sequences without quality scores. TCRdb's table, derived via immunoSEQ multiplex PCR, lists solely in-frame clones and lacks some. V, J and clone size reflect that table, while D and trimming were determined from the DNA. This sample yields roughly 510,000 clones, of which almost 80% are seen a single time; around an eighth belongs to the top ten. There are many counts of this clone. The study used approximately 90 million PBMCs per unsorted sample for genomic DNA. Germline CDR1 reads SGHTA; CDR2 reads FQGTGA. CDR3 length: 13 amino acids. Trimming left V 2 bases short and J 4 bases short, with 7 bases between.

Sequencing was carried out using PBMCs. The V gene is TRBV7-3, the J gene TRBJ2-3, with D tentatively TRBD1 (5 bases). The receptor was isolated from a woman in her thirties or forties in good health. Some clones in this sample may be carry-over from other donors' samples. CDR3 sequence: CASSLVGADTQYF. The CDR3 coding sequence is TGTGCCAGCAGCTTAGTAGGGGCAGATACGCAGTATTTT.